This T cell receptor beta chain originates from a study of T cell changes during pregnancy in multiple sclerosis. The protocol was immunoSEQ multiplex PCR, while the TCRdb copy is restricted to in-frame clones and leaves out a portion. The sample holds tens of thousands of clones; around 92% are singletons and the top ten take over 0.45%. Germline assignment: CDR1 SGHRS and CDR2 YFSETQ. This CDR3 spans 15 amino acids. The germline V and J ends were trimmed by 3 bases and 0 bases, with 10 bases remaining between them. The input for sequencing was CD4+ T cells from peripheral blood mononuclear cells, taken in the third trimester of pregnancy. The rearrangement uses TRBV5-1 and TRBJ2-1; no clear D gene. This TCR was recovered from a female donor with multiple sclerosis, enrolled in a pregnancy study. CDR3 amino acids: CASSYGYGSYNEQFF. The DNA for the CDR3 is TGCGCCAGCAGCTACGGGTACGGCTCCTACAATGAGCAGTTCTTC.